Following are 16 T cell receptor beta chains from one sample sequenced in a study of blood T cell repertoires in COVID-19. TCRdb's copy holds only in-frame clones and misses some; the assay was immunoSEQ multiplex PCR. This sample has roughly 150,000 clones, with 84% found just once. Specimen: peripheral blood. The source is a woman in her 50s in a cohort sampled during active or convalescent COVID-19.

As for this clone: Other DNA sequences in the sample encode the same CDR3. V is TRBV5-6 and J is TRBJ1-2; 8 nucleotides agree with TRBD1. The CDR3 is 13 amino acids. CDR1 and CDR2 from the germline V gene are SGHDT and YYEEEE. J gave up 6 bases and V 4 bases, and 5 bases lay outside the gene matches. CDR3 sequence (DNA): TGTGCCAGCAGCGATACAGGGGGAAATGGCTACACCTTC. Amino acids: CASSDTGGNGYTF.

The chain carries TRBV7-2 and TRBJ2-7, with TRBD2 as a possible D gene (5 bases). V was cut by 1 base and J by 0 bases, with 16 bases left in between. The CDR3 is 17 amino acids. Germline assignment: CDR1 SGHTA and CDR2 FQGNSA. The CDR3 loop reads CASSLVLRRGSSYEQYF. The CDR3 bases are TGTGCCAGCAGCTTAGTCCTTCGACGGGGTAGCTCCTACGAGCAGTACTTC.

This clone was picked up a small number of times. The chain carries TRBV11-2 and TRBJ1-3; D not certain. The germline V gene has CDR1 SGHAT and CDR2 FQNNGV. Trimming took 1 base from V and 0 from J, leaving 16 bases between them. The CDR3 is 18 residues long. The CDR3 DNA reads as TGTGCCAGCAGCTTAGCTCATTCCGGGAGTTACTCTGGAAACACCATATATTTT. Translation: CASSLAHSGSYSGNTIYF.

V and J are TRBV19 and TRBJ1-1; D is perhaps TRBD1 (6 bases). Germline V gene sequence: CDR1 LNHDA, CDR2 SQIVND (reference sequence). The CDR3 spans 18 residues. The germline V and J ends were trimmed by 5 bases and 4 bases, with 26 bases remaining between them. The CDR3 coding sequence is TGTGCCAGTAGTTTTACCCGGATCGTCCGGGACAACGGCACTGAAGCTTTCTTT. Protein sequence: CASSFTRIVRDNGTEAFF.

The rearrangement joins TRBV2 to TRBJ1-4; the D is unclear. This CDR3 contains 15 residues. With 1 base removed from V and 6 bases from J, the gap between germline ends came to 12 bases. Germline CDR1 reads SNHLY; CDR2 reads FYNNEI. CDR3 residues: CASSEVLEWDEKLFF. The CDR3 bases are TGTGCCAGCAGTGAAGTATTGGAGTGGGATGAAAAACTGTTTTTT. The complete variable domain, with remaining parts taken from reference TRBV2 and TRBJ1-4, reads EPEVTQTPSHQVTQMGQEVILRCVPISNHLYFYWYRQILGQKVEFLVSFYNNEISEKSEIFDDQFSVERPDGSNFTLKIRSTKLEDSAMYFCASSEVLEWDEKLFFGSGTQLSVL.

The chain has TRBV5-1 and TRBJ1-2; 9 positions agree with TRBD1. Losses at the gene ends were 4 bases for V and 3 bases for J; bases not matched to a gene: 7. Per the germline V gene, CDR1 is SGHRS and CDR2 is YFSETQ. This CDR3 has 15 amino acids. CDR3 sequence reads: CASSAGTGLHYGYTF. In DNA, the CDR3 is TGCGCCAGCAGCGCCGGGACAGGGCTACACTATGGCTACACCTTC.

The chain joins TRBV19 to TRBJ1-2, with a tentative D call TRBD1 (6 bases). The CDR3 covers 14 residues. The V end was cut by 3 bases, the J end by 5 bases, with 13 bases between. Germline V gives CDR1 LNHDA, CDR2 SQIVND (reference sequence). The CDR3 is CASSINGGTYGYTF. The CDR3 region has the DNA TGTGCCAGTAGTATTAATGGGGGCACTTATGGCTACACCTTC.

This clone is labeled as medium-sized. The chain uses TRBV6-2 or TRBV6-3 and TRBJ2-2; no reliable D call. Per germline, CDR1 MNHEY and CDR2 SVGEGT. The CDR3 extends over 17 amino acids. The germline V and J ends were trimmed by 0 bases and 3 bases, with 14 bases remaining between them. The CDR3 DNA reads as TGTGCCAGCAGTTACTCGATAGAACCCACAGACACCGGGGAGCTGTTTTTT. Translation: CASSYSIEPTDTGELFF.

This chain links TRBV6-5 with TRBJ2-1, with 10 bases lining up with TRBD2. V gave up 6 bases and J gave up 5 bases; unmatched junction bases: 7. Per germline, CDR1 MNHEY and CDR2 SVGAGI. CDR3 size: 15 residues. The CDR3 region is CASRPLAGAHNEQFF. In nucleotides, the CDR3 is TGTGCCAGCAGACCTCTAGCGGGGGCCCACAATGAGCAGTTCTTC.

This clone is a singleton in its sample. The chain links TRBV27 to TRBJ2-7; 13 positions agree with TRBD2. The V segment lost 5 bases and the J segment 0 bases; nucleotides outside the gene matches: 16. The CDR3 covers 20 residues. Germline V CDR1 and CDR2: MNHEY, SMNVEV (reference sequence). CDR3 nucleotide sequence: TGTGCCAGCAGTCCCAGATTCCGGACTAGCGGGGGAATGGGCTCCTACGAGCAGTACTTC. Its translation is CASSPRFRTSGGMGSYEQYF.

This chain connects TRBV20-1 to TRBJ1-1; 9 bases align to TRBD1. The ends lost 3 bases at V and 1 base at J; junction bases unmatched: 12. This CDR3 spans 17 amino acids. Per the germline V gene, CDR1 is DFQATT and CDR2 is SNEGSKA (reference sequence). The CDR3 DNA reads TGCAGTGCTAGTCCCCTATTTACAGGGGGCGCGAACACTGAAGCTTTCTTT. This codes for CSASPLFTGGANTEAFF.

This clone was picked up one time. In DNA form, the CDR3 reads TGTGCCAGCAGTTACTTGGTTCAGGGCGGAGGGAAAGCTTTCTTT. It codes for CASSYLVQGGGKAFF. This chain links TRBV6-5 with TRBJ1-1, with a weak D call TRBD1 (5 bases). Trimming left V 1 base short and J 9 bases short, with 18 bases between. The germline CDR1 and CDR2 sequences are MNHEY and SVGAGI. The CDR3 runs to 15 residues.

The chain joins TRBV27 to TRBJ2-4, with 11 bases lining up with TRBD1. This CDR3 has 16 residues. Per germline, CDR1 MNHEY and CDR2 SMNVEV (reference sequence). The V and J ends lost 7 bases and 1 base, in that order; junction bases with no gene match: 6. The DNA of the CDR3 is TGTGCCAGCACCCTGGACAGGGGGCCTGCCAAAAACATTCAGTACTTC. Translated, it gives CASTLDRGPAKNIQYF.

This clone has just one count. The CDR3 here is CASSQDLAGFTRNQPQHF. The CDR3 DNA reads TGCGCCAGCAGCCAAGATCTTGCGGGATTTACCCGGAATCAGCCCCAGCATTTT. The chain joins TRBV4-1 to TRBJ1-5, with unresolved D. The CDR3 runs to 18 residues. Deletions cut 0 bases from V and 4 bases from J, with 19 bases between. Germline V lookup: CDR1 MGHRA, CDR2 YSYEKL.

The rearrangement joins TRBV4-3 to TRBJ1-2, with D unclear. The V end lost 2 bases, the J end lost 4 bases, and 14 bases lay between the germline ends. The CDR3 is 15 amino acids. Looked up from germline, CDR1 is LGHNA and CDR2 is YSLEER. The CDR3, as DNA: TGCGCCAGCAGCCAACTCGGCGGGCAGGTCTATGGCTACACCTTC. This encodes CASSQLGGQVYGYTF.

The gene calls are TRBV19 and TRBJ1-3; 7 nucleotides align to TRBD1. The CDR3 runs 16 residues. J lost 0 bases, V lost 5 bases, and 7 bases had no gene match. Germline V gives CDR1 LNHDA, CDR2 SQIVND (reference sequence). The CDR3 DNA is TGTGCCAGTAGTCTTCAGACAGGGCGCTCTGGAAACACCATATATTTT. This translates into CASSLQTGRSGNTIYF.